The following is a T cell receptor (beta chain) sequence with its context. This sample is drawn from a study of blood T cells in healthy people across ages. Trimming removed 6 bases at V and 3 bases at J, with 15 bases between. The length of the CDR3 is 15 residues. Together with a sample-barcoded 5' primer, a J-beta primer mix was included in a second PCR lasting about 6 to 11 cycles. Via MiXCR, TCRdb re-called the 5' RACE reads, giving one row per CDR3 protein. The table includes around 320,000 distinct CDR3 sequences, roughly 27% detected once. The chain uses TRBV12-3 or TRBV12-4 and TRBJ1-3, with D unclear. The sequence came from a woman aged 70-85 years in good health. Sequenced sample: blood. The CDR3 sequence: CASRPVTRIGNTIYF. The CDR3 nucleotides read TGTGCCAGCAGACCAGTCACACGGATTGGAAACACCATATATTTT.